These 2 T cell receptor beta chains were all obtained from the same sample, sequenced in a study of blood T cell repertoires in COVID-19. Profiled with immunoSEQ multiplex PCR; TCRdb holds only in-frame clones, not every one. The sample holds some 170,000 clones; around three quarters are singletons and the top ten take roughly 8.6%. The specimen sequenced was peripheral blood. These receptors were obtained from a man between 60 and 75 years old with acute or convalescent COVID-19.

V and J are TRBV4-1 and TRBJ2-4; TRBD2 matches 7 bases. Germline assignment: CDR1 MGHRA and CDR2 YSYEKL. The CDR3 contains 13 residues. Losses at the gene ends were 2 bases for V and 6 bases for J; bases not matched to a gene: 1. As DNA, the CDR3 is TGCGCCAGCAGCCAATCGGGAGGAAACATTCAGTACTTC. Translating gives CASSQSGGNIQYF.

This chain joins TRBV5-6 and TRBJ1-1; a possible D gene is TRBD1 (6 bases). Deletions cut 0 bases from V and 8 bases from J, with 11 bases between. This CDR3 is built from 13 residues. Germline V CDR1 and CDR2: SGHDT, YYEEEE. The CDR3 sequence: CASSLGGGTEAFF. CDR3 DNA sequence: TGTGCCAGCAGCTTGGGAGGTGGGACAGAAGCTTTCTTT.